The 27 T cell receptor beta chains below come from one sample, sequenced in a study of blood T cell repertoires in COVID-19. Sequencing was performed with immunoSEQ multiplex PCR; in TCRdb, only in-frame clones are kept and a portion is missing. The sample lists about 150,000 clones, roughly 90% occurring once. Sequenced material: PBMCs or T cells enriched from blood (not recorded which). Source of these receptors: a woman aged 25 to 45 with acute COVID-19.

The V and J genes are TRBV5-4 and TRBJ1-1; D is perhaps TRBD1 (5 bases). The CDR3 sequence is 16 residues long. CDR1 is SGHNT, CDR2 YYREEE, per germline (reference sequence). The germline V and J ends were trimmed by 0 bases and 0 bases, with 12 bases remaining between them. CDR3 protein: CASSLEQGGMNTEAFF. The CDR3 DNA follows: TGTGCCAGCAGCTTGGAGCAGGGAGGGATGAACACTGAAGCTTTCTTT.

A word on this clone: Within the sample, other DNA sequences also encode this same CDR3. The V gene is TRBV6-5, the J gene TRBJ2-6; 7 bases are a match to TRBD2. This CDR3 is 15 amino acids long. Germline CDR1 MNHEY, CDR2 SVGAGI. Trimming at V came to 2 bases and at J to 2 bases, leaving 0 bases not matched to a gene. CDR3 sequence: CASSYGGAGANVLTF. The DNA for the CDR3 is TGTGCCAGCAGTTACGGGGGGGCTGGGGCCAACGTCCTGACTTTC.

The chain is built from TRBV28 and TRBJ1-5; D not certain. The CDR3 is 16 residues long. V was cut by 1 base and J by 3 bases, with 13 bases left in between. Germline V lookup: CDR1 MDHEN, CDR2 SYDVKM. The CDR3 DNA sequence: TGTGCCAGCAGTTTATCGGTGGGAGCGGACAATCAGCCCCAGCATTTT. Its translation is CASSLSVGADNQPQHF.

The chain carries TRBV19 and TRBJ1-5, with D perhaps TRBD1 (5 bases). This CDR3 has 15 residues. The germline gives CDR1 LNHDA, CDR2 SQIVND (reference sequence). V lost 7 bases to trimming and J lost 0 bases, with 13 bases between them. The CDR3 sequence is CASIVTVNSNQPQHF. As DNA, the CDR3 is TGTGCCAGTATAGTGACAGTTAATAGCAATCAGCCCCAGCATTTT.

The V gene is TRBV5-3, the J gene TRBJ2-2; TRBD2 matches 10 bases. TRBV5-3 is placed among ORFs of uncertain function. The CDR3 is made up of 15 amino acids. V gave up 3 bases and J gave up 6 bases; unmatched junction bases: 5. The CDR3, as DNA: TGTGCCAGAAGCTGGGGGACTAGCGCGGCCGGGGAGCTGTTTTTT. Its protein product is CARSWGTSAAGELFF.

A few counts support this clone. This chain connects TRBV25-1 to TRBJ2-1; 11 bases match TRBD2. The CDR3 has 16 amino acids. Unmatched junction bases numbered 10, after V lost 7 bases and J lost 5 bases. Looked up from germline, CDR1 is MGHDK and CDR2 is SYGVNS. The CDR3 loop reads CASTTIGTSGNNEQFF. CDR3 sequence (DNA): TGTGCCAGCACCACTATTGGGACTAGCGGAAACAATGAGCAGTTCTTC.

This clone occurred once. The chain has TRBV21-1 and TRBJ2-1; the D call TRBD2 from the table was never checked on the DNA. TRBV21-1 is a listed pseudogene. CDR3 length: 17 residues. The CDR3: CASSKVSSESSYNEQFF. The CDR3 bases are TGTGCCAGCAGCAAGGTCTCAAGCGAGAGCTCCTACAATGAGCAGTTCTTC.

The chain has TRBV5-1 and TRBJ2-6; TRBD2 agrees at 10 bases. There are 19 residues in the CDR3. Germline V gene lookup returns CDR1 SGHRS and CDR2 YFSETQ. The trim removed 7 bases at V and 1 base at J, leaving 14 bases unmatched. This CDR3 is CASSPFGPSGRSGANVLTF. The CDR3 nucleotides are TGCGCCAGCTCTCCATTCGGTCCTAGCGGGAGATCTGGGGCCAACGTCCTGACTTTC.

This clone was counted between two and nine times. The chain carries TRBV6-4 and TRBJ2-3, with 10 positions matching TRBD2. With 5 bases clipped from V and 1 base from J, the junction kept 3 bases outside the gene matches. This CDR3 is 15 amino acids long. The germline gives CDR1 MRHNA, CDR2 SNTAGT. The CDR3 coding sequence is TGTGCCAGCAGTAGGGGGACTAGCGGCACAGATACGCAGTATTTT. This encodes CASSRGTSGTDTQYF.

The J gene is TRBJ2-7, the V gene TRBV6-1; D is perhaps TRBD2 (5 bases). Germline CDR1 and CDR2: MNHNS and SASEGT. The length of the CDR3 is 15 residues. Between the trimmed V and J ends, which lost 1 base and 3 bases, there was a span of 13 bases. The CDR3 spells CASSEGAYGDYEQYF. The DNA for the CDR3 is TGTGCCAGCAGTGAAGGGGCTTACGGGGACTACGAGCAGTACTTC.

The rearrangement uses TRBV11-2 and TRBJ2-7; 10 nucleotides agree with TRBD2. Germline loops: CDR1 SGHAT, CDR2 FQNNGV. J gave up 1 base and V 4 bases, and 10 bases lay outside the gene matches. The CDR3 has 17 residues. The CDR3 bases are TGTGCCAGCAGCTCCCAGCGGCAGACTAGCGGGTCCTACGAGCAGTACTTC. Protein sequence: CASSSQRQTSGSYEQYF.

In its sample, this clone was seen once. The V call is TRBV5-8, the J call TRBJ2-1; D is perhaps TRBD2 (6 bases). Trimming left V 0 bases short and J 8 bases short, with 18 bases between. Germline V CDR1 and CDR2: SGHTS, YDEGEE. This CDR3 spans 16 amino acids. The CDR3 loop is CASSLAVRGRTDEQFF. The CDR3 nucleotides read TGTGCCAGCAGCTTGGCCGTTAGAGGGAGGACGGATGAGCAGTTCTTC.

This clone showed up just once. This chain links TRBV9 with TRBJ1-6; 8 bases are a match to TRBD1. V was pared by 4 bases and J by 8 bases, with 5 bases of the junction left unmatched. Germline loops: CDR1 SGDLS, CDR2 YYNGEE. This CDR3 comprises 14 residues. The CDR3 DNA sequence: TGTGCCAGCAGCAAAACAGGGGGGGATTCACCCCTCCACTTT. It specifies CASSKTGGDSPLHF.

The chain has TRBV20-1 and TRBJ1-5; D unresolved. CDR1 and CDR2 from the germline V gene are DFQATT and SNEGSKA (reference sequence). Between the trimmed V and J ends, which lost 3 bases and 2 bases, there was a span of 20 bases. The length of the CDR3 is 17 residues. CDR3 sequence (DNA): TGCAGTGCTAGTTGGTCGGGGATCCCCTTGGGCAATCAGCCCCAGCATTTT. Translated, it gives CSASWSGIPLGNQPQHF.

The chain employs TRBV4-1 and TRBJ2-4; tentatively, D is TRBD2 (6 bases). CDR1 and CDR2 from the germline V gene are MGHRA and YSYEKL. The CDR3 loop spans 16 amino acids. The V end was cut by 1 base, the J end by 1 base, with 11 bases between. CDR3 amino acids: CASSQGLASAKNIQYF. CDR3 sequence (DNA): TGCGCCAGCAGCCAAGGGCTAGCGTCGGCCAAAAACATTCAGTACTTC.

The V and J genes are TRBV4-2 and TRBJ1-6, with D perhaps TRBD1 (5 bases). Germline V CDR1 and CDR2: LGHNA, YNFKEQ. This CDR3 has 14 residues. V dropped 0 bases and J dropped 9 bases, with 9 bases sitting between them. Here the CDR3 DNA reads TGTGCCAGCAGCCAAGACACCCAGGGTTCACCCCTCCACTTT. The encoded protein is CASSQDTQGSPLHF.

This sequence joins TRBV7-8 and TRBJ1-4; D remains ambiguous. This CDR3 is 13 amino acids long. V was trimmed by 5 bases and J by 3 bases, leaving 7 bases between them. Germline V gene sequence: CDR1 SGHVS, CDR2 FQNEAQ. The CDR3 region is CASSREPNEKLFF. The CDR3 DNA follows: TGTGCCAGCAGCCGTGAGCCTAATGAAAAACTGTTTTTT.

CDR3 in DNA: TGTGCCAGCAGCTTTCCCCAGCTAGCGGGGGGGGAGTACCAAGAGACCCAGTACTTC. Its protein product is CASSFPQLAGGEYQETQYF. The J gene is TRBJ2-5, the V gene TRBV7-3; TRBD2 aligns across 12 bases. V lost 3 bases, J lost 0 bases, and 11 bases stayed unmatched. The germline CDR1 and CDR2 sequences are SGHTA and FQGTGA. The CDR3 length is 19 residues.

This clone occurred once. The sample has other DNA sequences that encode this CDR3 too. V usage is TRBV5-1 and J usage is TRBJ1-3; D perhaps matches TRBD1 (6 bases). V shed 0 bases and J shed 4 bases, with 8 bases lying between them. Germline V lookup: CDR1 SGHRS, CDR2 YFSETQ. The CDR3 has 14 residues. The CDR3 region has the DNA TGCGCCAGCAGCTTGGGGACAGACGGAAACACCATATATTTT. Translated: CASSLGTDGNTIYF.

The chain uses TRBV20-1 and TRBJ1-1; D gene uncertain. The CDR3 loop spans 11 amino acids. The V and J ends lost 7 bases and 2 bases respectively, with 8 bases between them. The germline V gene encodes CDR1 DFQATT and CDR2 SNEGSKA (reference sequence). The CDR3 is CSVSDNTEAFF. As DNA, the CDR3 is TGCAGTGTCTCAGATAACACTGAAGCTTTCTTT.

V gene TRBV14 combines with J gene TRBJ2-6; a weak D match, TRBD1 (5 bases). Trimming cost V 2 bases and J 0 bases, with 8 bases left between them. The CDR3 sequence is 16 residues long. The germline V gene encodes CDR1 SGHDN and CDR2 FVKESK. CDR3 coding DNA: TGTGCCAGCAGCCAATGGACACACTCTGGGGCCAACGTCCTGACTTTC. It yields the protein CASSQWTHSGANVLTF. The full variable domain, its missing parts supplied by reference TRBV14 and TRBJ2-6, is EAGVTQFPSHSVIEKGQTVTLRCDPISGHDNLYWYRRVMGKEIKFLLHFVKESKQDESGMPNNRFLAERTGGTYSTLKVQPAELEDSGVYFCASSQWTHSGANVLTFGAGSRLTVL.

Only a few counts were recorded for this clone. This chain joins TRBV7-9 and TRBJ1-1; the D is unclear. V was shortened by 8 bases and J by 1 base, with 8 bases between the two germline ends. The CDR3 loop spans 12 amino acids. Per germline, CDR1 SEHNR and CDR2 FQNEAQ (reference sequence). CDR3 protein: CASGSRNTEAFF. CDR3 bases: TGTGCCAGCGGGAGCCGGAACACTGAAGCTTTCTTT.

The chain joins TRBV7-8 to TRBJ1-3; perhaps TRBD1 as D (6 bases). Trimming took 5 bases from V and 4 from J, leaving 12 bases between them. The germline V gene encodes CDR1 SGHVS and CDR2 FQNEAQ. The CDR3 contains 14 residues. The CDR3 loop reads CASSPDRRGNTIYF. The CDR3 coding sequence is TGTGCCAGCAGCCCCGACAGGAGAGGAAACACCATATATTTT.

The CDR3 loop reads CASSQEGGLNTEAFF. For the CDR3, the DNA is TGCGCCAGCAGCCAAGAGGGAGGATTGAACACTGAAGCTTTCTTT. The chain is built from TRBV4-1 and TRBJ1-1; D is unclear. Germline values: CDR1 MGHRA, CDR2 YSYEKL. The length of the CDR3 is 15 residues. V lost 0 bases and J 0 bases, leaving 8 bases between the germline ends.

DNA for the CDR3: TGCAGTGCTAGTCAGGGAACCACTGAAGCTTTCTTT. Translated, it gives CSASQGTTEAFF. V usage is TRBV20-1 and J usage is TRBJ1-1; maybe TRBD1 (5 bases). There are 12 residues in the CDR3. Germline CDR1 is DFQATT and CDR2 is SNEGSKA (reference sequence). Trimming removed 3 bases at V and 4 bases at J, with 9 bases between.

CDR3 amino acids: CASSSFSGTGLNQPQHF. For the CDR3, the DNA is TGTGCCAGCAGTTCCTTCTCAGGGACAGGTTTAAATCAGCCCCAGCATTTT. The chain joins TRBV6-2 or TRBV6-3 to TRBJ1-5, with 8 bases aligning to TRBD1. Germline CDR1 reads MNHEY; CDR2 reads SVGEGT. CDR3 length equals 17 residues. J gave up 4 bases and V 4 bases, and 12 bases lay outside the gene matches.

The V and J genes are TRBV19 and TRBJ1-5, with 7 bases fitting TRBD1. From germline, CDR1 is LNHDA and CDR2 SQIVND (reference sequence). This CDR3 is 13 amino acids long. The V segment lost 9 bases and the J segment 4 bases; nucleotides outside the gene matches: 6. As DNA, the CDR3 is TGTGCCAGCTCCGACAGGGTTAATCAGCCCCAGCATTTT. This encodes CASSDRVNQPQHF.